This T cell receptor beta chain was documented in a study of blood T cell repertoires in COVID-19. This clone was observed a single time. Produced via immunoSEQ multiplex PCR; TCRdb's table is partial and in-frame only. This table holds tens of thousands of clones, approximately 80% found once. This CDR3 spans 15 amino acids. J lost 2 bases, V lost 5 bases, and 8 bases had no gene match. CDR1 and CDR2 (germline): MNHNS, SASEGT. The source is a man in his 70s with acute or convalescent COVID-19. Sequencing used peripheral blood. This chain uses TRBV6-1 with TRBJ1-2; 7 bases are shared with TRBD1. CDR3 region: CASSSRQGGNYGYTF. The CDR3 nucleotides read TGTGCCAGCAGTTCGAGACAGGGCGGGAACTATGGCTACACCTTC.